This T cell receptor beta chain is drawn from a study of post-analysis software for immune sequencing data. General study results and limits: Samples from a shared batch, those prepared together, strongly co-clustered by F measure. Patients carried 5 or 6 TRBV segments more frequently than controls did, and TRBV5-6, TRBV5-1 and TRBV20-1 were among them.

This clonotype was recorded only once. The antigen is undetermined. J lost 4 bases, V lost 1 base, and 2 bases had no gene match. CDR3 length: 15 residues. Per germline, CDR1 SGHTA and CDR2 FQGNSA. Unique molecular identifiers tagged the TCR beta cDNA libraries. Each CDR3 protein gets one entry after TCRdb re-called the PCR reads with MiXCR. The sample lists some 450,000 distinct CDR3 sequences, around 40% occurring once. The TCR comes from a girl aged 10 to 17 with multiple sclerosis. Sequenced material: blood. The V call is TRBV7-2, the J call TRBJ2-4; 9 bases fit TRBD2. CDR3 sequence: CASSLESGRKNIQYF. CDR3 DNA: TGTGCCAGCAGCTTAGAAAGCGGGAGGAAAAACATTCAGTACTTC. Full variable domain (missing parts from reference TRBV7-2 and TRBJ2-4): GAGVSQSPSNKVTEKGKDVELRCDPISGHTALYWYRQSLGQGLEFLIYFQGNSAPDKSGLPSDRFSAERTGGSVSTLTIQRTQQEDSAVYLCASSLESGRKNIQYFGAGTRLSVL.